One sample yielded the 4 T cell receptor beta chains listed below, sequenced in a study of identical twins. One entry per CDR3 protein results from TCRdb running MiXCR on the 5' RACE reads. This table holds about 470,000 distinct CDR3 sequences, 24% found once. The sample was also linked to a second study, of T cells expressing NK-cell markers.

Sequenced sample: CD4+ T cells sorted from blood. Receptors were obtained from a woman between 18 and 30 years old in good health.

The chain links TRBV20-1 to TRBJ2-1; 11 nucleotides line up with TRBD2. The CDR3 has 11 amino acids. The trim removed 8 bases at V and 9 bases at J, leaving 3 bases unmatched. Germline V CDR1 and CDR2: DFQATT, SNEGSKA (reference sequence). DNA for the CDR3: TGCAGTACCGGGACTAGCGGTGAGCAGTTCTTC. Translating it yields CSTGTSGEQFF.

CDR3 sequence reads: CSGGGGGPNQPQHF. The CDR3 nucleotides read TGCAGTGGAGGAGGGGGGGGGCCGAATCAGCCCCAGCATTTT. The chain couples TRBV20-1 to TRBJ1-5, with TRBD1 as a possible D gene (6 bases). The CDR3 runs to 14 residues. V lost 7 bases and J 4 bases, leaving 17 bases between the germline ends. Germline assignment: CDR1 DFQATT and CDR2 SNEGSKA (reference sequence).

The chain uses TRBV25-1 and TRBJ1-2; 8 nucleotides line up with TRBD1. This CDR3 region has 13 residues. Germline CDR1 is MGHDK and CDR2 is SYGVNS. V lost 7 bases and J lost 5; bases outside the gene matches: 6. Here the CDR3 DNA reads TGTGCCAGCACGGACAGGGCGGAGTATGGCTACACCTTC. As protein: CASTDRAEYGYTF.

In DNA, the CDR3 is TGTGCCAGCAGTTACCCCCTAGCGGGATATGAGCAGTTCTTC. This gives the protein CASSYPLAGYEQFF. The chain joins TRBV6-2 or TRBV6-3 to TRBJ2-1, with 9 bases lining up with TRBD2. Germline V lookup: CDR1 MNHEY, CDR2 SVGEGT. With 2 bases clipped from V and 8 bases from J, the junction kept 4 bases outside the gene matches. This CDR3 is built from 14 residues.